This TCR beta chain was observed in a study of blood T cell repertoires in COVID-19. The method was immunoSEQ multiplex PCR; TCRdb's version includes in-frame clones alone and lacks a portion of them. The sample includes roughly 670,000 clones, about nine tenths of them seen just once. This receptor was identified in a woman aged 18-29 years with acute or convalescent COVID-19. Material: peripheral blood.

The CDR3 sequence is CASSGQGNSNQPQHF. The CDR3 DNA is TGTGCCAGCAGCGGACAGGGGAATAGCAATCAGCCCCAGCATTTT. The chain joins TRBV9 to TRBJ1-5; 8 bases line up with TRBD1. The CDR3 consists of 15 residues. V lost 3 bases and J lost 0; bases outside the gene matches: 2. Germline CDR1 SGDLS, CDR2 YYNGEE.